This passage covers 27 T cell receptor beta chains from one sample sequenced in a study of control samples from healthy donors and cancer patients. Assay: immunoSEQ multiplex PCR; the TCRdb copy retains only in-frame clones and omits some. The sample holds under 150,000 clones, 85% to 90% seen once. The specimen sequenced was PBMCs. These receptors all stem from a woman aged 50 to 65 with colorectal cancer.

This rearrangement joins TRBV6-2 or TRBV6-3 to TRBJ1-5; D is undetermined. Trimming took off 0 bases at V and 0 bases at J, with 9 bases between the two ends. Germline V gene sequence: CDR1 MNHEY, CDR2 SVGEGT. The CDR3 extends over 16 amino acids. The CDR3 sequence is CASSYSPRVSNQPQHF. CDR3 coding DNA: TGTGCCAGCAGTTACTCGCCGCGGGTTAGCAATCAGCCCCAGCATTTT.

A word on this clone: This specimen includes other DNA sequences encoding the same CDR3. V and J are TRBV5-4 and TRBJ1-2; D is undetermined. Per germline, CDR1 SGHNT and CDR2 YYREEE (reference sequence). Trimming left V 0 bases short and J 4 bases short, with 7 bases between. This CDR3 is built from 13 residues. This CDR3 reads CASSLAGSYGYTF. DNA for the CDR3: TGTGCCAGCAGCTTGGCTGGATCCTATGGCTACACCTTC.

V and J are TRBV11-1 and TRBJ2-5; TRBD1 matches at 10 bases. Germline CDR1 and CDR2: SGHAT and FQDESV (reference sequence). This CDR3 is built from 15 residues. V trimming: 5 bases; J trimming: 5 bases; junction bases outside the gene matches: 8. The chain's CDR3 is CASSAGGTGDETQYF. Here the CDR3 DNA reads TGTGCCAGCAGCGCTGGGGGGACAGGGGACGAGACCCAGTACTTC.

The chain employs TRBV6-5 and TRBJ2-6, with D unresolved. Trimming took 3 bases from V and 4 from J, leaving 7 bases between them. This CDR3 is built from 14 residues. Germline V gene sequence: CDR1 MNHEY, CDR2 SVGAGI. DNA for the CDR3: TGTGCCAGCAGTTATACAGCCGGGGCCAACGTCCTGACTTTC. This encodes CASSYTAGANVLTF.

The CDR3 DNA reads as TGTGCCAGCGAGGGGACTTCAGATACGCAGTATTTT. It is translated as CASEGTSDTQYF. The gene calls are TRBV10-3 and TRBJ2-3; possible D gene TRBD2, 6 bases. The CDR3 runs to 12 residues. Per germline, CDR1 ENHRY and CDR2 SYGVKD. The germline V and J ends were trimmed by 10 bases and 4 bases, with 12 bases remaining between them.

This chain connects TRBV19 to TRBJ2-1; D may be TRBD1 or TRBD2 (7 bases each). V lost 6 bases and J lost 3, with 24 bases in between. The CDR3 runs 18 residues. CDR1 and CDR2 from the germline V gene are LNHDA and SQIVND (reference sequence). This chain's CDR3 is CASSPLGGRTGDYNEQFF. CDR3 in DNA: TGTGCCAGTAGCCCCCTGGGGGGGCGAACAGGGGACTACAATGAGCAGTTCTTC.

This clone was counted a few times. The chain has TRBV28 and TRBJ1-4, with TRBD1 identical over 8 bases. CDR1 is MDHEN, CDR2 SYDVKM, per germline. The CDR3 consists of 15 residues. Trimming removed 5 bases from V and 4 bases from J; junction bases left unmatched: 6. CDR3 nucleotide sequence: TGTGCCAGCAGTACAGGGGGAGGAGGTAATGAAAAACTGTTTTTT. This codes for CASSTGGGGNEKLFF.

The chain is built from TRBV28 and TRBJ1-1, with D unresolved. Germline values: CDR1 MDHEN, CDR2 SYDVKM. V lost 3 bases, J lost 6 bases, and 5 bases lay in between. This CDR3 comprises 11 residues. CDR3 residues: CASSLVSEAFF. The DNA for the CDR3 is TGTGCCAGCAGTTTGGTCTCTGAAGCTTTCTTT.

The chain carries TRBV12-5 and TRBJ1-5; a possible D gene is TRBD1 (5 bases). V was clipped by 2 bases and J by 2 bases, with 16 bases between them. The CDR3 totals 17 residues. CDR1 and CDR2 from the germline V gene are LGHNT and FRNRAP. The CDR3 DNA reads TGTGCTAGTGGTTTGAACCGCCAGGGAGTTCGCAATCAGCCCCAGCATTTT. Protein: CASGLNRQGVRNQPQHF. Drawing the rest from reference TRBV12-5 and TRBJ1-5, the complete variable domain is DARVTQTPRHKVTEMGQEVTMRCQPILGHNTVFWYRQTMMQGLELLAYFRNRAPLDDSGMPKDRFSAEMPDATLATLKIQPSEPRDSAVYFCASGLNRQGVRNQPQHFGDGTRLSIL.

This rearrangement joins TRBV7-3 to TRBJ1-3; D gene unclear. Germline CDR1 and CDR2: SGHTA and FQGTGA. The V and J ends lost 3 bases and 1 base respectively, with 4 bases between them. This CDR3 comprises 13 residues. The CDR3 protein is CASSLGSGNTIYF. For the CDR3, the DNA is TGTGCCAGCAGCTTGGGGTCTGGAAACACCATATATTTT.

This chain connects TRBV29-1 to TRBJ2-1; D not certain. Deletions cut 7 bases from V and 5 bases from J, with 15 bases between. CDR1 is SQVTM, CDR2 ANQGSEA, per germline. The CDR3 runs 13 residues. The CDR3 sequence: CSARRLVDNEQFF. CDR3 coding DNA: TGCAGCGCTAGGCGGCTCGTAGACAATGAGCAGTTCTTC.

The chain joins TRBV20-1 to TRBJ1-1, with D possibly TRBD1 on 6 matching bases. CDR1 DFQATT and CDR2 SNEGSKA come from the germline V gene (reference sequence). This CDR3 has 11 amino acids. Trimming took off 6 bases at V and 11 bases at J, with 16 bases between the two ends. The CDR3 DNA reads as TGCAGTGCACCGGAACCAGGGGCCGCTTTCTTT. Residues: CSAPEPGAAFF.

The gene calls are TRBV4-2 and TRBJ1-2; 9 bases align to TRBD1. The length of the CDR3 is 18 residues. Per germline, CDR1 LGHNA and CDR2 YNFKEQ. Trimming cost V 1 base and J 3 bases; bases outside gene matches: 12. Written as DNA, the CDR3 is TGTGCCAGCAGCCAAGCCCTCCTGACAGGGGGAAGGGACTATGGCTACACCTTC. It translates to CASSQALLTGGRDYGYTF.

The rearrangement links TRBV28 to TRBJ2-4; D is uncertain. Per the germline V gene, CDR1 is MDHEN and CDR2 is SYDVKM. CDR3 size: 11 residues. Trimming removed 5 bases from V and 5 bases from J, with 4 bases in between. The DNA of the CDR3 is TGTGCCAGCAGTATGGAAAACATTCAGTACTTC. This codes for CASSMENIQYF.

The V gene is TRBV7-2, the J gene TRBJ2-7; 11 bases are shared with TRBD2. J was trimmed by 6 bases and V by 5 bases; bases with no gene match: 12. The CDR3 is made up of 16 amino acids. The germline V gene has CDR1 SGHTA and CDR2 FQGNSA. This CDR3 is CASSRSSGGPAGEQYF. The CDR3, as DNA: TGTGCCAGCAGCCGGTCTAGCGGGGGGCCCGCAGGCGAGCAGTACTTC.

This clone appeared a few times. V usage is TRBV3-1 (or the pseudogene TRBV3-2) and J usage is TRBJ1-1; possibly TRBD1 for D (6 bases). This CDR3 contains 15 residues. Trimming removed 5 bases from V and 4 bases from J, with 17 bases in between. The germline V gene has CDR1 LGHDT and CDR2 YNNKEL (reference sequence). The CDR3 reads CASSSGHSPGTEAFF. In DNA form, the CDR3 reads TGTGCCAGCAGCTCGGGACATTCCCCGGGCACTGAAGCTTTCTTT.

In DNA form, the CDR3 reads TGCGCCAGCAGCCCCGGGACTCAGGGAGCTGATACGCAGTATTTT. Its protein product is CASSPGTQGADTQYF. The chain links TRBV4-1 to TRBJ2-3; a weak D match, TRBD2 (6 bases). Per the germline V gene, CDR1 is MGHRA and CDR2 is YSYEKL. The CDR3 contains 15 residues. Trimming took off 4 bases at V and 6 bases at J, with 17 bases between the two ends.

The CDR3 sequence: CASSLSRTINQPQHF. DNA of the CDR3: TGTGCCAGCAGTTTAAGCAGGACAATAAATCAGCCCCAGCATTTT. The chain uses TRBV28 and TRBJ1-5; possible D gene TRBD1, 5 bases. The CDR3 is made up of 15 amino acids. V lost 2 bases, J lost 4 bases, and 12 bases lay in between. Germline V gene sequence: CDR1 MDHEN, CDR2 SYDVKM.

This rearrangement joins TRBV6-5 to TRBJ1-4; the D is unclear. Germline V gene lookup returns CDR1 MNHEY and CDR2 SVGAGI. CDR3 length equals 14 residues. V was pared by 3 bases and J by 8 bases, with 13 bases between. The CDR3 DNA follows: TGTGCCAGCAGTTATGGGTTGGGCGGCGAAAAACTGTTTTTT. This translates into CASSYGLGGEKLFF.

This clone was recorded once. The chain employs TRBV4-1 and TRBJ2-1; tentative D call: TRBD1 (5 bases). There are 15 residues in the CDR3. Germline V gene sequence: CDR1 MGHRA, CDR2 YSYEKL. V gave up 2 bases and J gave up 6 bases, with 14 bases separating them. The CDR3 loop is CASSQQGTSVNEQFF. Here the CDR3 DNA reads TGCGCCAGCAGCCAACAGGGTACTTCGGTCAATGAGCAGTTCTTC.

This chain uses TRBV24-1 with TRBJ2-5; TRBD2 agrees at 7 bases. V gave up 4 bases and J gave up 3 bases; unmatched junction bases: 7. CDR3 length equals 15 residues. Germline V gene data show CDR1 as KGHDR and CDR2 as SFDVKD. Here the CDR3 reads CATSDPRAGEETQYF. The DNA for the CDR3 is TGTGCCACCAGTGACCCGAGGGCGGGGGAAGAGACCCAGTACTTC.

This clone came up once. This rearrangement joins TRBV19 to TRBJ1-5; the D is unclear. Trimming removed 6 bases at V and 2 bases at J, with 14 bases between. The CDR3 spans 15 residues. The germline V gene has CDR1 LNHDA and CDR2 SQIVND (reference sequence). As DNA, the CDR3 is TGTGCCAGTAGGTTCCGGGATCGGGGCAATCAGCCCCAGCATTTT. It is translated as CASRFRDRGNQPQHF.

This clone has just one count. The rearrangement uses TRBV10-3 and TRBJ1-2; TRBD1 matches at 9 bases. Trimming cost V 2 bases and J 2 bases; bases outside gene matches: 0. Germline CDR1 and CDR2: ENHRY and SYGVKD. The CDR3 contains 14 residues. The CDR3 region is CAISETGGNYGYTF. In DNA, the CDR3 is TGTGCCATCAGTGAGACAGGGGGCAACTATGGCTACACCTTC.

The chain recombines TRBV12-3 or TRBV12-4 with TRBJ2-7, with D possibly matching TRBD1 (6 bases). The CDR3 runs 12 residues. Trimming pared 9 bases from V and 2 bases from J, leaving 11 bases between. The CDR3 bases are TGTGCCAGTAGCAGGGACACCTACGAGCAGTACTTC. This translates into CASSRDTYEQYF.

This rearrangement joins TRBV7-8 to TRBJ1-6, with 7 bases aligning to TRBD1. The J segment lost 8 bases and the V segment lost 5 bases, leaving 9 bases of the junction unmatched. This CDR3 region has 15 residues. Germline assignment: CDR1 SGHVS and CDR2 FQNEAQ. CDR3 protein: CASSRAQGSHSPLHF. Written as DNA, the CDR3 is TGTGCCAGCAGCCGCGCACAGGGGAGTCATTCACCCCTCCACTTT.

In DNA form, the CDR3 reads TGTGCCAGCAGTCCGGGACAGGGAGTTTCACCCCTCCACTTT. It encodes CASSPGQGVSPLHF. The chain recombines TRBV27 with TRBJ1-6; 9 positions agree with TRBD1. After removal of 5 bases from V and 9 bases from J, the junction contained 5 bases not matched to a gene. The CDR3 loop spans 14 amino acids. CDR1 and CDR2 (germline): MNHEY, SMNVEV (reference sequence).

The chain carries TRBV7-9 and TRBJ1-3; no firm D call. V dropped 5 bases and J dropped 2 bases, with 10 bases sitting between them. The CDR3 contains 14 residues. CDR1 is SEHNR and CDR2 is FQNEAQ in the germline V gene (reference sequence). The CDR3 spells CASSLTDPGNTIYF. In DNA form, the CDR3 reads TGTGCCAGCAGCCTCACAGATCCTGGAAACACCATATATTTT.